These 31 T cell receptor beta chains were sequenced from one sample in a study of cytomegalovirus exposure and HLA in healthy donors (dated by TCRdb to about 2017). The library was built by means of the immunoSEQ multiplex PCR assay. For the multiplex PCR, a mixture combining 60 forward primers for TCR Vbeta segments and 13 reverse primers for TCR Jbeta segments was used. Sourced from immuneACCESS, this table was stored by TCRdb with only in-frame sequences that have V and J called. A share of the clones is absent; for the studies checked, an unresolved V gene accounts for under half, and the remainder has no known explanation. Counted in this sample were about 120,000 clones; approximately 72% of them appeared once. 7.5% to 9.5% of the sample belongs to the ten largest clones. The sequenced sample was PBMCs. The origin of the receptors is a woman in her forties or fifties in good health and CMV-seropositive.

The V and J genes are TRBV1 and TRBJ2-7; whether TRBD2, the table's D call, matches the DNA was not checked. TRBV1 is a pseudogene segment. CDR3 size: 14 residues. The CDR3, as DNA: TGCACCAGCAGCCCGCCAGCGGAGCCGTACGAGCAGTACTTC. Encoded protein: CTSSPPAEPYEQYF.

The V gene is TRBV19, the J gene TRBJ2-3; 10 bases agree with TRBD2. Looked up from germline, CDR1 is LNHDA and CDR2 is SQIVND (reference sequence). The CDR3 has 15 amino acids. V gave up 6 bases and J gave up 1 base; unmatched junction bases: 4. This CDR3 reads CASRGGTSGTDTQYF. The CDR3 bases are TGTGCCAGTAGGGGGGGGACTAGCGGCACAGATACGCAGTATTTT. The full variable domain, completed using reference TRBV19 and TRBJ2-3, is DGGITQSPKYLFRKEGQNVTLSCEQNLNHDAMYWYRQDPGQGLRLIYYSQIVNDFQKGDIAEGYSVSREKKESFPLTVTSAQKNPTAFYLCASRGGTSGTDTQYFGPGTRLTVL.

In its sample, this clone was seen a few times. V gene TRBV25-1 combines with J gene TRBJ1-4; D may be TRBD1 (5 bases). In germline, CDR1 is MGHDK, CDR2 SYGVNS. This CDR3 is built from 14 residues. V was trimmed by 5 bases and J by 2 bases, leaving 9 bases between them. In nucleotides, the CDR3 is TGTGCCAGCAGTTGGCGGGGGACTAATGAAAAACTGTTTTTT. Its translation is CASSWRGTNEKLFF.

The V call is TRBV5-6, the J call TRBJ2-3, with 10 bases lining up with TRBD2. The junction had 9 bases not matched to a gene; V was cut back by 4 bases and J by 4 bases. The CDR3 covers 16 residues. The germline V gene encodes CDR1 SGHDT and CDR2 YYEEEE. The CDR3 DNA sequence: TGTGCCAGCAGCCCGAGCGGGGGGGGCGTCGCAGATACGCAGTATTTT. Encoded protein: CASSPSGGGVADTQYF.

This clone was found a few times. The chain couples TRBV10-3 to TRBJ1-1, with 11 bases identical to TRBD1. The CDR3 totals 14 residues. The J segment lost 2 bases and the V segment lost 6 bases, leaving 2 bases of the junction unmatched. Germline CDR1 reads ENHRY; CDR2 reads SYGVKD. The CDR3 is CAIRDRGQNTEAFF. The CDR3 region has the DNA TGTGCCATCAGGGACAGGGGGCAAAACACTGAAGCTTTCTTT.

CDR3: CASSDRMHTDWAFF. In DNA, the CDR3 is TGTGCCAGCTCAGACAGAATGCACACTGATTGGGCTTTCTTT. The V gene is TRBV18, the J gene TRBJ1-1; possibly TRBD1 for D (5 bases). CDR1 and CDR2 (germline): KGHSH, LQKENI. This CDR3 contains 14 residues. Trimming cost V 5 bases and J 11 bases, with 21 bases left between them.

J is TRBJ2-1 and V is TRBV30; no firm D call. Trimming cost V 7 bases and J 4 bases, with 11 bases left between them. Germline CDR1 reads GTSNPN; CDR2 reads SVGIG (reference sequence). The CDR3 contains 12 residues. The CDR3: CASYPLYNEQFF. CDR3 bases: TGTGCCTCCTACCCTCTGTACAATGAGCAGTTCTTC.

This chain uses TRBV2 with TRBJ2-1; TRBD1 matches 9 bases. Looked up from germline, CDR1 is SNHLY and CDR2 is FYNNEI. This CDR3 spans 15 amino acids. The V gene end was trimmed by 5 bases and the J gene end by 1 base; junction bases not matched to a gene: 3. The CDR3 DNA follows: TGTGCCAGCAGTCGCGGACAGGGGTCCTACAATGAGCAGTTCTTC. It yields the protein CASSRGQGSYNEQFF.

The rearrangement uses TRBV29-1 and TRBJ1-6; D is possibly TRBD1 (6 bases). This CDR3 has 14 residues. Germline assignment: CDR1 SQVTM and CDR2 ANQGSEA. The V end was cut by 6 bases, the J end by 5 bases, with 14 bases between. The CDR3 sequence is CSVRAGDHNSPLHF. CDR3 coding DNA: TGCAGCGTCAGGGCAGGGGACCATAATTCACCCCTCCACTTT. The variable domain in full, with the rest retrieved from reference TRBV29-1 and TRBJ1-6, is SAVISQKPSRDICQRGTSLTIQCQVDSQVTMMFWYRQQPGQSLTLIATANQGSEATYESGFVIDKFPISRPNLTFSTLTVSNMSPEDSSIYLCSVRAGDHNSPLHFGNGTRLTVT.

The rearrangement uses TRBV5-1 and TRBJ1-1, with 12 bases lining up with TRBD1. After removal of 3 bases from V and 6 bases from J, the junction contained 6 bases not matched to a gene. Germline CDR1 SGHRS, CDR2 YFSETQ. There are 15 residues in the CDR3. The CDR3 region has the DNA TGCGCCAGCAGCTCGGGACAGGGGGCGCCTCCTGAAGCTTTCTTT. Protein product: CASSSGQGAPPEAFF.

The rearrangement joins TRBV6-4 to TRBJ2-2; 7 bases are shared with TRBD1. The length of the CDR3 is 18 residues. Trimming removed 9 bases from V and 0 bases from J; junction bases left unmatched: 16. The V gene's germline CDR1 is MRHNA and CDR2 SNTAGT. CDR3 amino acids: CARPLGQLLRSNTGELFF. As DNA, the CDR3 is TGTGCCAGGCCCTTGGGACAGCTACTTAGATCGAACACCGGGGAGCTGTTTTTT.

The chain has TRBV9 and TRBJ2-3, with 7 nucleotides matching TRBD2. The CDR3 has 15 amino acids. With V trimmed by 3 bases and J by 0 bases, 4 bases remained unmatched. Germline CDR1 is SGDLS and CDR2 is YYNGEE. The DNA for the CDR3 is TGTGCCAGCAGCGGCCTAGCGGAAAGCACAGATACGCAGTATTTT. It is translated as CASSGLAESTDTQYF.

The CDR3 spells CASSLGQVQETQYF. The CDR3 bases are TGTGCCAGCAGCTTGGGACAGGTACAAGAGACCCAGTACTTC. V gene TRBV5-5 combines with J gene TRBJ2-5; a weak D match, TRBD1 (6 bases). Trimming removed 0 bases at V and 2 bases at J, with 8 bases between. The CDR3 covers 14 residues. Germline V gives CDR1 SGHKS, CDR2 YYEKEE (reference sequence).

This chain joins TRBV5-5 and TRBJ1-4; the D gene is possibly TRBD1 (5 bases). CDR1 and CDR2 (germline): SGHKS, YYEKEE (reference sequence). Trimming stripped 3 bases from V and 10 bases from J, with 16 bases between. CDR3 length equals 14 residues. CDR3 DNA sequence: TGTGCCAGCAGCTCCCCGGGGGACGTAGGAAAACTGTTTTTT. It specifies CASSSPGDVGKLFF.

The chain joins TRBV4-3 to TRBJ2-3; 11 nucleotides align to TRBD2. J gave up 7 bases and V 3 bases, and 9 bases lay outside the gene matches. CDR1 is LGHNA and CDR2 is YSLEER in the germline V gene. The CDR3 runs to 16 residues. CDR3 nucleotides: TGCGCCAGCAGCCAGTACAGGGGGACTAGCGGTTATACGCAGTATTTT. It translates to CASSQYRGTSGYTQYF.

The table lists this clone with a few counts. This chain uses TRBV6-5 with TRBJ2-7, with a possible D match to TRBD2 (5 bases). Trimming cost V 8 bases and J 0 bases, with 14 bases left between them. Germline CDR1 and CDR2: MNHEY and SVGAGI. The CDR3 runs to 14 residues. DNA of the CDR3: TGTGCCAGCTCCCCCCGGGGTAGCTCCTACGAGCAGTACTTC. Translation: CASSPRGSSYEQYF.

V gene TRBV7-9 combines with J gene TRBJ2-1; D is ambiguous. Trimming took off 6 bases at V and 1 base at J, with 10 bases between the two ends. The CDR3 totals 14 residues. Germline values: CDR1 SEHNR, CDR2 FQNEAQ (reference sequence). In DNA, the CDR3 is TGTGCCAGCAGGGCGACTGGTTCCTACAATGAGCAGTTCTTC. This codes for CASRATGSYNEQFF.

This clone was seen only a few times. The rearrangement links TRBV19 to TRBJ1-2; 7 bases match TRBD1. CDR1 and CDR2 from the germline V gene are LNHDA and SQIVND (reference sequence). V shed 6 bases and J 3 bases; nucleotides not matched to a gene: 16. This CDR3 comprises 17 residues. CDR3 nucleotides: TGTGCCAGTAGCTTCGTACGACCGACAGGGTATGACTATGGCTACACCTTC. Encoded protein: CASSFVRPTGYDYGYTF.

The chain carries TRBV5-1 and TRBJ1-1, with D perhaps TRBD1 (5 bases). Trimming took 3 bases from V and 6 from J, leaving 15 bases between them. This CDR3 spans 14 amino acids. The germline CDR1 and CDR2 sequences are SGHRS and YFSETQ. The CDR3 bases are TGCGCCAGCAGCTCCACCGCGGGGGGGTCTGAAGCTTTCTTT. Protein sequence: CASSSTAGGSEAFF.

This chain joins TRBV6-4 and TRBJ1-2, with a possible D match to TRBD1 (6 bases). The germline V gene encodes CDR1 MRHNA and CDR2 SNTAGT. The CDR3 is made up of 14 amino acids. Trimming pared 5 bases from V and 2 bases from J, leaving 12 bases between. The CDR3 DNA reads TGTGCCAGCAGTCCCTTCCAGGGGAACTATGGCTACACCTTC. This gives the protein CASSPFQGNYGYTF.

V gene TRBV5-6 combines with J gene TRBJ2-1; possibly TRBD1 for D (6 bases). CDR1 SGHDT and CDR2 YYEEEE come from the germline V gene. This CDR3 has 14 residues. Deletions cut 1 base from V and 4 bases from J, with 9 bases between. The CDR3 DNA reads TGTGCCAGCAGCTTGCGACAGGATTACAATGAGCAGTTCTTC. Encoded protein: CASSLRQDYNEQFF.

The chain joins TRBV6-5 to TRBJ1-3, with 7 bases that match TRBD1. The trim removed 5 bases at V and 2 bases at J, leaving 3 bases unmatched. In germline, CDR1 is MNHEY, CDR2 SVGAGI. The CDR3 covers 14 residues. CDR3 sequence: CASSRQGAGNTIYF. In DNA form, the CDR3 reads TGTGCCAGCAGTCGCCAGGGGGCTGGAAACACCATATATTTT.

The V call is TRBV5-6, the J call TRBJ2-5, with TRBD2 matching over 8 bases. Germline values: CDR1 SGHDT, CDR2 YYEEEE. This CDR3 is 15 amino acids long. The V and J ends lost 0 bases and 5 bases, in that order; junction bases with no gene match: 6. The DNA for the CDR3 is TGTGCCAGCAGCTTGGCGGGACTAGGGGCCGAGACCCAGTACTTC. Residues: CASSLAGLGAETQYF.

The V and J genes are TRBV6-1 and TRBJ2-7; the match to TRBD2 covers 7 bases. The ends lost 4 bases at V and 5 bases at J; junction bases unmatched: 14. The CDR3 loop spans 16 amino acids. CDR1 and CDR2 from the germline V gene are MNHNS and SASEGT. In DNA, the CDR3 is TGTGCCAGCAGTGGACGAAGGGGCGGGAGTTTCGACGAGCAGTACTTC. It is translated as CASSGRRGGSFDEQYF.

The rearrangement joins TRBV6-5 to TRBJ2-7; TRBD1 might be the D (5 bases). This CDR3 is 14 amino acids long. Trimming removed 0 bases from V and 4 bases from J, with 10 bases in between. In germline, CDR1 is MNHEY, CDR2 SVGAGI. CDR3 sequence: CASSYSTAGYEQYF. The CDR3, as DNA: TGTGCCAGCAGTTACTCGACGGCAGGGTACGAGCAGTACTTC.

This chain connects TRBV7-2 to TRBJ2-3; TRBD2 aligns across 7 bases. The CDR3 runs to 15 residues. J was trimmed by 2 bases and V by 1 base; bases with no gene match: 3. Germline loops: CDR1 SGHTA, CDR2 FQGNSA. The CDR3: CASSLVLAPTDTQYF. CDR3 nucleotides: TGTGCCAGCAGCTTAGTACTAGCGCCCACAGATACGCAGTATTTT.

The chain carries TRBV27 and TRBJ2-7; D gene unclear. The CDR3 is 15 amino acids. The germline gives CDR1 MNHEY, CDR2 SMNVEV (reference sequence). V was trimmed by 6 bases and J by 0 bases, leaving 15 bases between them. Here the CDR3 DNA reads TGTGCCAGCAGATCCAGGTTCCCCAGCTCCTACGAGCAGTACTTC. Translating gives CASRSRFPSSYEQYF.

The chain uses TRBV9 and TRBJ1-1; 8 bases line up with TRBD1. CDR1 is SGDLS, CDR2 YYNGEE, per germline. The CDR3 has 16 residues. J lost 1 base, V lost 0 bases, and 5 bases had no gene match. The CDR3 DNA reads TGTGCCAGCAGCGTAGGGGCAGGGGGCGGGAACACTGAAGCTTTCTTT. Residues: CASSVGAGGGNTEAFF.

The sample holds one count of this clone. CDR3 nucleotide sequence: TGTGCCAGCAGCTTAGGAGTGGGGGGGCGCGGGCAGCCCCAGCATTTT. This encodes CASSLGVGGRGQPQHF. J is TRBJ1-5 and V is TRBV7-9; a weak D match, TRBD1 (6 bases). The V end was cut by 1 base, the J end by 7 bases, with 17 bases between. This CDR3 contains 16 residues. Germline lookup yields CDR1 SEHNR and CDR2 FQNEAQ (reference sequence).

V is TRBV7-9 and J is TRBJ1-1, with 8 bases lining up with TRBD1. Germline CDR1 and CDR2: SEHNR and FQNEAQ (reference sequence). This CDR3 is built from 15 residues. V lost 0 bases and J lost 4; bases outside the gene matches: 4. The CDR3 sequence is CASSLAQQGATEAFF. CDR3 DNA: TGTGCCAGCAGCTTAGCGCAGCAGGGGGCCACTGAAGCTTTCTTT.

The CDR3 DNA follows: TGCAGCGTCGATAAACGGGAGCCTGAAGCTTTCTTT. Its translation: CSVDKREPEAFF. The chain joins TRBV29-1 to TRBJ1-1, with D unresolved. CDR1 is SQVTM, CDR2 ANQGSEA, per germline. V lost 6 bases and J 6 bases, leaving 14 bases between the germline ends. This CDR3 region has 12 residues.